These 31 T cell receptor beta chains share one sample of origin, sequenced in a study of cytomegalovirus exposure and HLA in healthy donors. Primers: 60 Vbeta forward and 13 Jbeta reverse. The table came from immunoSEQ multiplex PCR; TCRdb's copy has only in-frame clones and leaves some out. The repertoire holds about 98,000 clones, with around 80% as singletons. Sequencing used PBMCs. Receptors were obtained from a man between 18 and 29 years old in good health and CMV-seropositive.

This chain joins TRBV10-3 and TRBJ1-1; 9 bases are shared with TRBD1. This CDR3 comprises 14 residues. V trimming: 6 bases; J trimming: 7 bases; junction bases outside the gene matches: 9. Per germline, CDR1 ENHRY and CDR2 SYGVKD. The CDR3 DNA follows: TGTGCCATCAGAGGGACAGGGATCGGTAATGAAGCTTTCTTT. Its protein product is CAIRGTGIGNEAFF.

This chain uses TRBV5-1 with TRBJ2-3, with 7 positions matching TRBD1. This CDR3 comprises 15 residues. Germline CDR1 and CDR2: SGHRS and YFSETQ. The junction had 2 bases not matched to a gene; V was cut back by 0 bases and J by 1 base. In DNA, the CDR3 is TGCGCCAGCAGCTTGGATGACAGGGGCACAGATACGCAGTATTTT. Translating it yields CASSLDDRGTDTQYF. Drawing the rest from reference TRBV5-1 and TRBJ2-3, the complete variable domain is KAGVTQTPRYLIKTRGQQVTLSCSPISGHRSVSWYQQTPGQGLQFLFEYFSETQRNKGNFPGRFSGRQFSNSRSEMNVSTLELGDSALYLCASSLDDRGTDTQYFGPGTRLTVL.

V is TRBV5-1 and J is TRBJ1-4; D perhaps matches TRBD1 (5 bases). The V end was cut by 0 bases, the J end by 15 bases, with 9 bases between. Germline V lookup: CDR1 SGHRS, CDR2 YFSETQ. The CDR3 sequence is 11 residues long. CDR3 region: CASSLEGRLFF. For the CDR3, the DNA is TGCGCCAGCAGCTTGGAGGGGCGATTGTTTTTT.

V gene TRBV6-1 combines with J gene TRBJ1-4; TRBD1 is a possible D gene (5 bases). The germline gives CDR1 MNHNS, CDR2 SASEGT. V was pared by 5 bases and J by 6 bases, with 13 bases between. CDR3 length: 14 residues. The DNA of the CDR3 is TGTGCCAGCAGTACGACAGTCTCCGATGAAAAACTGTTTTTT. Amino acid sequence: CASSTTVSDEKLFF.

This clone was observed a single time. The rearrangement links TRBV7-2 to TRBJ2-7, with 9 nucleotides matching TRBD1. This CDR3 has 16 amino acids. The germline gives CDR1 SGHTA, CDR2 FQGNSA. V was pared by 2 bases and J by 0 bases, with 5 bases of the junction left unmatched. DNA for the CDR3: TGTGCCAGCAGCTTAAGTGGGACAGGGCTCTCCTACGAGCAGTACTTC. Translated, it gives CASSLSGTGLSYEQYF.

This chain uses TRBV7-2 with TRBJ2-5, with 8 positions matching TRBD2. This CDR3 has 17 residues. The J segment lost 2 bases and the V segment lost 5 bases, leaving 13 bases of the junction unmatched. CDR1 SGHTA and CDR2 FQGNSA come from the germline V gene. The CDR3 sequence is CASSLLWGGGFQETQYF. The DNA for the CDR3 is TGTGCCAGCAGCCTCCTCTGGGGCGGGGGGTTTCAAGAGACCCAGTACTTC.

V and J are TRBV6-5 and TRBJ2-5; D is ambiguous. TRBJ2-7 matches the DNA end more closely, so the J call is doubtful. CDR3 size: 15 residues. From germline, CDR1 is MNHEY and CDR2 SVGAGI. The CDR3 DNA sequence: TGTGCCAGCAGTTACTCGAGTGTGCACTATTACGAGCAGTACTTC. It encodes CASSYSSVHYYEQYF.

A few counts support this clone. The CDR3 reads CASSRPGGGEQYF. The CDR3 DNA reads TGTGCCAGCAGCAGGCCGGGTGGAGGGGAGCAGTACTTC. The V call is TRBV7-9, the J call TRBJ2-7, with D tentatively TRBD2 (6 bases). This CDR3 is 13 amino acids long. The V end was cut by 5 bases, the J end by 7 bases, with 15 bases between. CDR1 and CDR2 from the germline V gene are SEHNR and FQNEAQ (reference sequence).

CDR3 nucleotide sequence: TGTGCCAGCAGCGTAGGAGGCGGGGGGCGAGAGACCCAGTACTTC. The encoded protein is CASSVGGGGRETQYF. The V call is TRBV9, the J call TRBJ2-5; TRBD2 agrees at 8 bases. Germline CDR1 and CDR2: SGDLS and YYNGEE. V was pared by 0 bases and J by 4 bases, with 5 bases of the junction left unmatched. The CDR3 has 15 residues. The full variable domain, completed using reference TRBV9 and TRBJ2-5, is DSGVTQTPKHLITATGQRVTLRCSPRSGDLSVYWYQQSLDQGLQFLIQYYNGEERAKGNILERFSAQQFPDLHSELNLSSLELGDSALYFCASSVGGGGRETQYFGPGTRLLVL.

The V call is TRBV5-1, the J call TRBJ2-7; D possibly corresponds to TRBD1 (6 bases). Germline V gene data show CDR1 as SGHRS and CDR2 as YFSETQ. Trimming removed 4 bases at V and 3 bases at J, with 8 bases between. There are 12 residues in the CDR3. The chain's CDR3 is CASSGGHYEQYF. CDR3 nucleotides: TGCGCCAGCAGCGGGGGACACTACGAGCAGTACTTC.

V is TRBV5-1 and J is TRBJ2-1; 8 nucleotides match TRBD2. The CDR3 is 15 amino acids. J gave up 5 bases and V 2 bases, and 6 bases lay outside the gene matches. Germline V lookup: CDR1 SGHRS, CDR2 YFSETQ. The CDR3 reads CASSFVAGSHNEQFF. CDR3 DNA sequence: TGCGCCAGCAGCTTTGTAGCGGGGTCCCACAATGAGCAGTTCTTC.

This chain uses TRBV5-1 with TRBJ2-3, with D maybe TRBD2 (6 bases). Trimming left V 4 bases short and J 5 bases short, with 20 bases between. CDR3 length equals 16 residues. Looked up from germline, CDR1 is SGHRS and CDR2 is YFSETQ. CDR3 DNA sequence: TGCGCCAGCAGCCTGGGGTCCCGACGGAGGGGAGATACGCAGTATTTT. It translates to CASSLGSRRRGDTQYF.

The chain uses TRBV29-1 and TRBJ2-1; 10 nucleotides agree with TRBD1. V lost 6 bases, J lost 7 bases, and 9 bases stayed unmatched. Germline CDR1 SQVTM, CDR2 ANQGSEA. The CDR3 runs to 14 residues. CDR3 sequence: CSVGQGDPRNEQFF. The CDR3 nucleotides read TGCAGCGTCGGACAGGGGGATCCTAGGAATGAGCAGTTCTTC.

The V gene is TRBV14, the J gene TRBJ2-2, with a weak D call TRBD2 (6 bases). This CDR3 region has 16 residues. In germline, CDR1 is SGHDN, CDR2 FVKESK. The V end was cut by 3 bases, the J end by 5 bases, with 16 bases between. CDR3 region: CASSQTGVRFTGELFF. The CDR3 DNA reads as TGTGCCAGCAGCCAGACGGGAGTCCGTTTTACCGGGGAGCTGTTTTTT.

The chain uses TRBV2 and TRBJ1-1; maybe TRBD1 (6 bases). CDR1 is SNHLY, CDR2 FYNNEI, per germline. The CDR3 runs to 13 residues. V was clipped by 4 bases and J by 2 bases, with 8 bases between them. CDR3 in DNA: TGTGCCAGCAGTGGACAGGCTAACACTGAAGCTTTCTTT. Translation gives CASSGQANTEAFF.

The CDR3 is CASSAGLAGVDEQFF. The CDR3 coding sequence is TGTGCCAGCAGTGCCGGACTAGCGGGGGTGGATGAGCAGTTCTTC. The chain joins TRBV2 to TRBJ2-1, with TRBD2 matching 13 bases. The CDR3 has 15 amino acids. Looked up from germline, CDR1 is SNHLY and CDR2 is FYNNEI. V lost 4 bases to trimming and J lost 8 bases; unmatched junction nucleotides: 5.

This rearrangement joins TRBV6-1 to TRBJ2-5, with D maybe TRBD1 (6 bases). The J call is uncertain, as TRBJ2-7 better fits the DNA end. The CDR3 totals 14 residues. The V gene's germline CDR1 is MNHNS and CDR2 SASEGT. The CDR3 DNA is TGTGCCAGCAGTTCGGACAGAAATTCCTACGAGCAGTACTTC. This sequence encodes CASSSDRNSYEQYF.

The chain carries TRBV4-1 and TRBJ2-7, with 8 bases fitting TRBD1. Germline trimming cut 0 bases from V and 3 bases from J; bases unmatched to any gene: 4. CDR1 MGHRA and CDR2 YSYEKL come from the germline V gene. The CDR3 spans 15 residues. The CDR3: CASSQDYRGYYEQYF. Here the CDR3 DNA reads TGCGCCAGCAGCCAAGATTACAGGGGGTACTACGAGCAGTACTTC.

This clone appeared a few times. The chain links TRBV4-1 to TRBJ1-6, with D unresolved. Germline CDR1 is MGHRA and CDR2 is YSYEKL. The V gene lost 0 bases and the J gene lost 4 bases, with 7 bases spanning the gap. The CDR3 loop spans 15 amino acids. CDR3 sequence reads: CASSQDWLYNSPLHF. CDR3 sequence (DNA): TGCGCCAGCAGCCAAGACTGGCTTTATAATTCACCCCTCCACTTT.

This clone was observed a handful of times. The chain joins TRBV6-5 to TRBJ1-1; D remains ambiguous. The CDR3 sequence is 11 residues long. CDR1 MNHEY and CDR2 SVGAGI come from the germline V gene. Trimming removed 7 bases at V and 2 bases at J, with 5 bases between. The CDR3 here is CASTLNTEAFF. The CDR3 DNA reads as TGTGCCAGCACCCTAAACACTGAAGCTTTCTTT.

V gene TRBV27 combines with J gene TRBJ2-1, with D possibly being TRBD2 (6 bases). Looked up from germline, CDR1 is MNHEY and CDR2 is SMNVEV (reference sequence). The V end was cut by 7 bases, the J end by 1 base, with 11 bases between. The CDR3 totals 14 residues. The CDR3 DNA follows: TGTGCCAGCAAGTCTCGGGAGTCCTACAATGAGCAGTTCTTC. The encoded protein is CASKSRESYNEQFF.

The chain recombines TRBV27 with TRBJ2-7; 8 bases map to TRBD1. Germline V gene data show CDR1 as MNHEY and CDR2 as SMNVEV (reference sequence). After removal of 8 bases from V and 2 bases from J, the junction contained 17 bases not matched to a gene. This CDR3 comprises 17 residues. CDR3 nucleotide sequence: TGTGCCAGCCGTGGACAGGGTCTTGCTCCCGTGCCCTACGAGCAGTACTTC. Its translation is CASRGQGLAPVPYEQYF.

V usage is TRBV28 and J usage is TRBJ2-7; weak D call: TRBD1 (5 bases). Germline CDR1 is MDHEN and CDR2 is SYDVKM. V was cut by 3 bases and J by 4 bases, with 10 bases left in between. The CDR3 extends over 13 amino acids. CDR3 nucleotides: TGTGCCAGCAGTTTCAGGGCAGGGTACGAGCAGTACTTC. This sequence encodes CASSFRAGYEQYF.

This chain joins TRBV6-5 and TRBJ2-5; D ambiguous. The CDR3 totals 13 residues. Deletions cut 6 bases from V and 3 bases from J, with 11 bases between. Germline CDR1 and CDR2: MNHEY and SVGAGI. CDR3 region: CASSYDSEETQYF. The CDR3 coding sequence is TGTGCCAGCAGCTACGACTCCGAAGAGACCCAGTACTTC.

CDR3 sequence reads: CASSQRANTGELFF. The CDR3, as DNA: TGCGCCAGCAGCCAGCGCGCGAACACCGGGGAGCTGTTTTTT. The rearrangement joins TRBV5-1 to TRBJ2-2; D call uncertain. The germline CDR1 and CDR2 sequences are SGHRS and YFSETQ. This CDR3 has 14 amino acids. V lost 4 bases and J lost 0, with 7 bases in between. Based on the CDR3 plus reference TRBV5-1 and TRBJ2-2, the full variable domain is KAGVTQTPRYLIKTRGQQVTLSCSPISGHRSVSWYQQTPGQGLQFLFEYFSETQRNKGNFPGRFSGRQFSNSRSEMNVSTLELGDSALYLCASSQRANTGELFFGEGSRLTVL.

V usage is TRBV27 and J usage is TRBJ1-4, with D perhaps matching TRBD1 (6 bases). The CDR3 extends over 19 amino acids. Trimming left V 4 bases short and J 4 bases short, with 25 bases between. Germline V gene lookup returns CDR1 MNHEY and CDR2 SMNVEV (reference sequence). CDR3 sequence (DNA): TGTGCCAGCAGTTCCCTTACCCTTGAGGGGGTCCCTCATAATGAAAAACTGTTTTTT. It encodes CASSSLTLEGVPHNEKLFF.

The CDR3 nucleotides are TGTGCCAGCAGCTCGGGACTTGGACAGGGGCCTGAAGGACTGTTTTTT. Encoded protein: CASSSGLGQGPEGLFF. The V gene is TRBV5-6, the J gene TRBJ1-4; 9 bases agree with TRBD1. The CDR3 runs 16 residues. The V gene's germline CDR1 is SGHDT and CDR2 YYEEEE. Trimming at V came to 3 bases and at J to 13 bases, leaving 16 bases not matched to a gene.

The rearrangement links TRBV6-1 to TRBJ2-5; possibly TRBD2 for D (5 bases). The CDR3 has 13 residues. Between the trimmed V and J ends, which lost 6 bases and 3 bases, there was a span of 11 bases. Germline V gene data show CDR1 as MNHNS and CDR2 as SASEGT. This chain's CDR3 is CASSPTREETQYF. The CDR3 bases are TGTGCCAGCAGCCCTACTAGAGAAGAGACCCAGTACTTC.

The genes are TRBV9 and TRBJ1-6, with 7 bases that match TRBD1. V was pared by 3 bases and J by 4 bases, with 10 bases of the junction left unmatched. The CDR3 loop spans 17 amino acids. Per the germline V gene, CDR1 is SGDLS and CDR2 is YYNGEE. The CDR3 sequence: CASSGTAGTAYNSPLHF. The DNA of the CDR3 is TGTGCCAGCAGCGGGACTGCCGGGACAGCATATAATTCACCCCTCCACTTT.

This chain links TRBV27 with TRBJ2-1; D possibly corresponds to TRBD2 (5 bases). Between the trimmed V and J ends, which lost 7 bases and 4 bases, there was a span of 14 bases. Germline V gene sequence: CDR1 MNHEY, CDR2 SMNVEV (reference sequence). The CDR3 consists of 14 residues. The CDR3 DNA sequence: TGTGCCAGCAAAGCGGCAGCCCTATACAATGAGCAGTTCTTC. This encodes CASKAAALYNEQFF.

This chain uses TRBV9 with TRBJ2-7, with D perhaps TRBD2 (5 bases). Trimming removed 0 bases at V and 6 bases at J, with 13 bases between. This CDR3 has 14 residues. CDR1 and CDR2 (germline): SGDLS, YYNGEE. The CDR3 sequence: CASSVDNWGVEQYF. The CDR3 DNA reads as TGTGCCAGCAGCGTAGACAACTGGGGAGTCGAGCAGTACTTC.